Listed here are 32 T cell receptor beta chains from one sample, sequenced in a study of control samples from healthy donors and cancer patients. TCRdb keeps only in-frame clones here, not all; method: immunoSEQ multiplex PCR. The table lists about 190,000 clones. The sequencing input was blood. The receptors derive from a woman aged 30 to 39 in good health.

The CDR3 spells CASSLGSAYSNQPQHF. The CDR3 DNA reads TGTGCCAGCAGCTTAGGGTCCGCTTATAGCAATCAGCCCCAGCATTTT. The chain has TRBV11-2 and TRBJ1-5; D not certain. Germline CDR1 and CDR2: SGHAT and FQNNGV. The V and J ends lost 1 base and 0 bases respectively, with 10 bases between them. This CDR3 is built from 16 residues.

The CDR3 nucleotides read TGTGCCAGCAGCAGTATCCAGACAGGGGGCGGGGAGACCCAGTACTTC. It is translated as CASSSIQTGGGETQYF. This rearrangement joins TRBV5-6 to TRBJ2-5, with 10 bases fitting TRBD1. The CDR3 consists of 16 residues. The trim removed 4 bases at V and 5 bases at J, leaving 11 bases unmatched. Germline V lookup: CDR1 SGHDT, CDR2 YYEEEE.

CDR3 amino acids: CASSQVVGGNGYTF. CDR3 sequence (DNA): TGCGCCAGCAGCCAAGTCGTAGGGGGGAATGGCTACACCTTC. The chain is built from TRBV4-3 and TRBJ1-2, with D perhaps matching TRBD1 (6 bases). The V gene's germline CDR1 is LGHNA and CDR2 YSLEER. The CDR3 covers 14 residues. Trimming removed 1 base from V and 6 bases from J, with 12 bases in between.

The chain combines TRBV2 with TRBJ1-5; 10 bases fit TRBD1. The CDR3 contains 14 residues. V shed 8 bases, J shed 7 bases, and the junction held 8 bases outside the gene matches. The germline CDR1 and CDR2 sequences are SNHLY and FYNNEI. CDR3: CASGWDRGKQPQHF. The CDR3 nucleotides are TGTGCCAGCGGTTGGGACAGGGGAAAACAGCCCCAGCATTTT.

The chain recombines TRBV25-1 with TRBJ1-2, with D maybe TRBD1 (5 bases). The germline V and J ends were trimmed by 1 base and 5 bases, with 11 bases remaining between them. CDR1 MGHDK and CDR2 SYGVNS come from the germline V gene. CDR3 size: 14 residues. Here the CDR3 reads CASSESGTDYGYTF. The CDR3 coding sequence is TGTGCCAGCAGTGAATCAGGGACGGATTATGGCTACACCTTC.

This chain uses TRBV19 with TRBJ2-3; D is possibly TRBD2 (5 bases). The CDR3 sequence is 15 residues long. Trimming removed 2 bases at V and 2 bases at J, with 11 bases between. Germline-derived CDR1 and CDR2 are LNHDA and SQIVND (reference sequence). In DNA, the CDR3 is TGTGCCAGTAGTATAAGAGGGTTCGACACAGATACGCAGTATTTT. This encodes CASSIRGFDTDTQYF.

The chain is built from TRBV2 and TRBJ1-2; D call uncertain. CDR1 is SNHLY, CDR2 FYNNEI, per germline. The CDR3 is 13 residues long. V lost 4 bases to trimming and J lost 3 bases, with 9 bases between them. The CDR3 region is CASSGPAYYGYTF. The CDR3, as DNA: TGTGCCAGCAGTGGACCGGCGTACTATGGCTACACCTTC.

The chain uses TRBV6-5 and TRBJ1-1; 7 bases map to TRBD1. The germline V gene has CDR1 MNHEY and CDR2 SVGAGI. V dropped 4 bases and J dropped 4; count of bases not matched to a gene: 3. The CDR3 is 13 amino acids. The CDR3 sequence: CASSSSGGTEAFF. The CDR3 DNA is TGTGCCAGCAGTTCCTCAGGGGGCACTGAAGCTTTCTTT.

CDR3 nucleotides: TGCGCCAGCAGCCAAGAACCTTTGGGAACGTACGAGCAGTACTTC. It specifies CASSQEPLGTYEQYF. The chain joins TRBV4-1 to TRBJ2-7; D is undetermined. Germline values: CDR1 MGHRA, CDR2 YSYEKL. The V end was cut by 0 bases, the J end by 4 bases, with 13 bases between. The CDR3 has 15 residues.

The genes are TRBV6-5 and TRBJ1-1; perhaps TRBD1 as D (5 bases). This CDR3 has 12 amino acids. V gave up 6 bases and J gave up 7 bases, with 12 bases separating them. Germline CDR1 MNHEY, CDR2 SVGAGI. CDR3 sequence: CASSSGTGEAFF. The CDR3, as DNA: TGTGCCAGCAGCTCGGGGACGGGTGAAGCTTTCTTT.

V usage is TRBV19 and J usage is TRBJ1-1; 7 bases are shared with TRBD1. Germline V CDR1 and CDR2: LNHDA, SQIVND (reference sequence). V was pared by 3 bases and J by 4 bases, with 5 bases of the junction left unmatched. The CDR3 has 14 amino acids. The CDR3 coding sequence is TGTGCCAGTAGTATGGACAGGTGGAGCACTGAAGCTTTCTTT. Protein product: CASSMDRWSTEAFF. Looking up the rest from reference TRBV19 and TRBJ1-1 gives the full variable domain: DGGITQSPKYLFRKEGQNVTLSCEQNLNHDAMYWYRQDPGQGLRLIYYSQIVNDFQKGDIAEGYSVSREKKESFPLTVTSAQKNPTAFYLCASSMDRWSTEAFFGQGTRLTVV.

The chain couples TRBV7-9 to TRBJ1-5; the D gene is possibly TRBD1 (5 bases). The CDR3 extends over 17 amino acids. Germline loops: CDR1 SEHNR, CDR2 FQNEAQ (reference sequence). V was cut by 3 bases and J by 1 base, with 16 bases left in between. The CDR3 DNA sequence: TGTGCCAGCAGCTTCAGCAGGGCGGGCAGGAGCAATCAGCCCCAGCATTTT. It codes for CASSFSRAGRSNQPQHF.

This chain uses TRBV7-3 with TRBJ2-1; weak D call: TRBD1 (6 bases). Germline V gene lookup returns CDR1 SGHTA and CDR2 FQGTGA. With 2 bases removed from V and 7 bases from J, the gap between germline ends came to 21 bases. The CDR3 contains 17 residues. The CDR3 sequence: CASSLGLQGLKTNEQFF. The CDR3, as DNA: TGTGCCAGCAGCTTAGGGCTACAGGGTTTGAAGACTAATGAGCAGTTCTTC.

The genes are TRBV28 and TRBJ2-3, with D possibly being TRBD1 or TRBD2 (5 bases each). V lost 3 bases and J 0 bases, leaving 10 bases between the germline ends. The CDR3 loop spans 15 amino acids. Germline CDR1 and CDR2: MDHEN and SYDVKM. CDR3 protein: CASSLARESTDTQYF. The DNA of the CDR3 is TGTGCCAGCAGTTTGGCCAGGGAGAGCACAGATACGCAGTATTTT.

The V gene is TRBV5-6, the J gene TRBJ1-3; no clear D gene. V shed 1 base and J shed 4 bases, with 15 bases lying between them. Germline V gene lookup returns CDR1 SGHDT and CDR2 YYEEEE. The CDR3 length is 16 residues. CDR3 DNA: TGTGCCAGCAGCTTGTTGGGAAACGCGGAAGGAAACACCATATATTTT. Its protein is CASSLLGNAEGNTIYF.

The chain carries TRBV5-1 and TRBJ1-1; possible D gene TRBD1, 6 bases. The germline gives CDR1 SGHRS, CDR2 YFSETQ. Trimming took 1 base from V and 3 from J, leaving 19 bases between them. The CDR3 is 17 amino acids. The CDR3 loop reads CASSLRSGVGRHTEAFF. In DNA, the CDR3 is TGCGCCAGCAGCTTGCGTTCAGGGGTTGGGAGGCACACTGAAGCTTTCTTT.

The chain joins TRBV10-1 to TRBJ1-4; the D is unclear. Looked up from germline, CDR1 is WNHNN and CDR2 is SYGVQD (reference sequence). This CDR3 contains 13 residues. With 0 bases removed from V and 8 bases from J, the gap between germline ends came to 7 bases. CDR3 sequence reads: CASSESPAEKLFF. CDR3 nucleotide sequence: TGCGCCAGCAGTGAGTCCCCCGCGGAAAAACTGTTTTTT.

The chain couples TRBV19 to TRBJ2-3; no definite D call. V shed 6 bases and J shed 3 bases, with 13 bases lying between them. The germline CDR1 and CDR2 sequences are LNHDA and SQIVND (reference sequence). This CDR3 is built from 14 residues. CDR3 residues: CASSLEYSTDTQYF. The CDR3 bases are TGTGCCAGTAGCCTGGAATACTCGACAGATACGCAGTATTTT. Together with reference TRBV19 and TRBJ2-3, the CDR3 gives the full variable domain: DGGITQSPKYLFRKEGQNVTLSCEQNLNHDAMYWYRQDPGQGLRLIYYSQIVNDFQKGDIAEGYSVSREKKESFPLTVTSAQKNPTAFYLCASSLEYSTDTQYFGPGTRLTVL.

The chain uses TRBV19 and TRBJ2-3; tentatively, D is TRBD1 (6 bases). Germline V gene data show CDR1 as LNHDA and CDR2 as SQIVND (reference sequence). Between the trimmed V and J ends, which lost 1 base and 5 bases, there was a span of 16 bases. The CDR3 has 16 amino acids. CDR3 nucleotides: TGTGCCAGTAGTATAGCGCAGGGGCGCCCAGGAGATACGCAGTATTTT. Its translation: CASSIAQGRPGDTQYF.

The chain is built from TRBV28 and TRBJ2-7, with TRBD1 matching over 7 bases. Germline V gene lookup returns CDR1 MDHEN and CDR2 SYDVKM. The CDR3 loop spans 13 amino acids. V lost 6 bases and J lost 0; bases outside the gene matches: 2. The CDR3 DNA follows: TGTGCCAGCAGCAGGGACAGCTCCTACGAGCAGTACTTC. Translating it yields CASSRDSSYEQYF.

The rearrangement joins TRBV28 to TRBJ1-2; D is possibly TRBD1 (5 bases). V was pared by 3 bases and J by 8 bases, with 16 bases between. The CDR3 extends over 14 amino acids. Germline loops: CDR1 MDHEN, CDR2 SYDVKM. CDR3 residues: CASSLPGGVGGYTF. The CDR3 bases are TGTGCCAGCAGTTTGCCCGGAGGGGTAGGCGGCTACACCTTC.

The chain recombines TRBV12-3 or TRBV12-4 with TRBJ1-4; D gene uncertain. The CDR3 runs to 12 residues. Trimming removed 8 bases from V and 7 bases from J, with 11 bases in between. CDR3 bases: TGTGCCAGCGGTGGGCTTTTTGAAAAACTGTTTTTT. This translates into CASGGLFEKLFF.

The V and J genes are TRBV6-2 or TRBV6-3 and TRBJ2-5, with a possible D match to TRBD2 (6 bases). Trimming removed 6 bases from V and 5 bases from J, with 16 bases in between. Germline V gene lookup returns CDR1 MNHEY and CDR2 SVGEGT. The CDR3 has 14 amino acids. CDR3 loop: CASSARLGGETQYF. The CDR3 nucleotides are TGTGCCAGCAGCGCAAGACTAGGAGGGGAGACCCAGTACTTC.

CDR3 residues: CASSSSWDGVNTEAFF. The CDR3 bases are TGTGCCAGCAGCTCGTCGTGGGACGGCGTAAACACTGAAGCTTTCTTT. V gene TRBV7-6 combines with J gene TRBJ1-1, with D perhaps matching TRBD1 (5 bases). Per the germline V gene, CDR1 is SGHVS and CDR2 is FNYEAQ. V was clipped by 4 bases and J by 2 bases, with 17 bases between them. The CDR3 has 16 residues.

The chain uses TRBV6-5 and TRBJ1-5; D remains unclear. CDR3 size: 14 residues. Germline assignment: CDR1 MNHEY and CDR2 SVGAGI. V lost 1 base to trimming and J lost 4 bases, with 8 bases between them. CDR3 sequence (DNA): TGTGCCAGCAGTTACTATCACGGGAATCAGCCCCAGCATTTT. It yields the protein CASSYYHGNQPQHF.

The V call is TRBV3-1 (or the pseudogene TRBV3-2), the J call TRBJ1-6; TRBD1 aligns across 8 bases. The germline V gene has CDR1 LGHDT and CDR2 YNNKEL (reference sequence). V was pared by 4 bases and J by 5 bases, with 1 base of the junction left unmatched. This CDR3 comprises 14 residues. CDR3 in DNA: TGTGCCAGCAGCCTGGGACAGGATAATTCACCCCTCCACTTT. Translation gives CASSLGQDNSPLHF.

The rearrangement uses TRBV14 and TRBJ1-2, with D tentatively TRBD1 (5 bases). The germline V and J ends were trimmed by 2 bases and 7 bases, with 17 bases remaining between them. The CDR3 is 15 residues long. Per germline, CDR1 SGHDN and CDR2 FVKESK. CDR3 sequence reads: CASSQNPRDGSGYTF. Written as DNA, the CDR3 is TGTGCCAGCAGCCAAAACCCCAGGGACGGGTCTGGCTACACCTTC.

This chain links TRBV6-5 with TRBJ1-1; no definite D call. The germline V and J ends were trimmed by 0 bases and 4 bases, with 12 bases remaining between them. The CDR3 covers 15 residues. The germline V gene has CDR1 MNHEY and CDR2 SVGAGI. This chain's CDR3 is CASSYSAGEGTEAFF. The CDR3 region has the DNA TGTGCCAGCAGTTACTCGGCCGGGGAGGGCACTGAAGCTTTCTTT.

This chain links TRBV28 with TRBJ2-2, with TRBD2 matching over 12 bases. The CDR3 has 20 amino acids. Germline CDR1 is MDHEN and CDR2 is SYDVKM. J lost 5 bases, V lost 6 bases, and 19 bases had no gene match. The CDR3 region is CASSPTHIRRLAGVTGELFF. CDR3 coding DNA: TGTGCCAGCAGCCCAACCCACATCCGACGACTAGCGGGGGTTACCGGGGAGCTGTTTTTT.

V gene TRBV28 combines with J gene TRBJ1-2; D call uncertain. CDR3 length: 12 residues. Trimming took off 1 base at V and 5 bases at J, with 5 bases between the two ends. The germline gives CDR1 MDHEN, CDR2 SYDVKM. The DNA of the CDR3 is TGTGCCAGCAGTTTATTACAGTATGGCTACACCTTC. The encoded protein is CASSLLQYGYTF.

The chain employs TRBV9 and TRBJ1-4; weak D call: TRBD1 (5 bases). The V gene's germline CDR1 is SGDLS and CDR2 YYNGEE. Trimming shortened V by 3 bases and J by 8 bases, and 14 bases separated the two germline ends. This CDR3 is built from 14 residues. CDR3 DNA: TGTGCCAGCAGCGAGGGGACCGCGAGGGAAAAACTGTTTTTT. Its protein product is CASSEGTAREKLFF. The variable domain in full, completed from reference TRBV9 and TRBJ1-4, reads DSGVTQTPKHLITATGQRVTLRCSPRSGDLSVYWYQQSLDQGLQFLIQYYNGEERAKGNILERFSAQQFPDLHSELNLSSLELGDSALYFCASSEGTAREKLFFGSGTQLSVL.

This chain uses TRBV9 with TRBJ2-4, with 8 bases lining up with TRBD1. Germline CDR1 SGDLS, CDR2 YYNGEE. J gave up 0 bases and V 4 bases, and 6 bases lay outside the gene matches. This CDR3 comprises 16 residues. The CDR3 coding sequence is TGTGCCAGCAGCCCCGGGACAGGCACAGCCAAAAACATTCAGTACTTC. As protein: CASSPGTGTAKNIQYF.